The 32 T cell receptor beta chains below come from one sample, sequenced in a study of T-cell memory formation after mild COVID-19. MiXCR was run by TCRdb on the 5' RACE reads, yielding one entry per CDR3 protein. The sample holds 350,000 to 500,000 distinct CDR3 sequences; 23% are singletons and the top ten take roughly 13%. Input material: PBMCs or a T cell subset sorted from them (not recorded which). The source of these receptors is an adult woman who had mild COVID-19 (a few samples of this study predate the infection). Cell type and time point are not known.

The table lists this clonotype with a few counts. J is TRBJ2-7 and V is TRBV7-9; D gene uncertain. Germline V gene lookup returns CDR1 SEHNR and CDR2 FQNEAQ (reference sequence). V was clipped by 1 base and J by 5 bases, with 6 bases between them. This CDR3 has 12 residues. CDR3 protein: CASSLDTDEQYF. For the CDR3, the DNA is TGTGCCAGCAGCTTAGACACCGACGAGCAGTACTTC.

This clonotype was counted a few times. This chain joins TRBV6-5 and TRBJ1-2; no firm D call. Germline V gives CDR1 MNHEY, CDR2 SVGAGI. This CDR3 region has 16 residues. V shed 7 bases and J shed 6 bases, with 24 bases lying between them. As DNA, the CDR3 is TGTGCCAGCAAGGGCAGTCGTAATCCATTTAATAATGGCTACACCTTC. It encodes CASKGSRNPFNNGYTF.

This rearrangement joins TRBV5-6 to TRBJ2-2; D possibly corresponds to TRBD1 (5 bases). The germline V gene encodes CDR1 SGHDT and CDR2 YYEEEE. V lost 0 bases and J lost 6, with 9 bases in between. The CDR3 has 14 amino acids. The CDR3 spells CASSLVGLPGELFF. CDR3 nucleotide sequence: TGTGCCAGCAGCTTGGTGGGGCTTCCCGGGGAGCTGTTTTTT.

V usage is TRBV7-6 and J usage is TRBJ2-2; 9 nucleotides agree with TRBD1. Trimming removed 4 bases from V and 1 base from J; junction bases left unmatched: 4. The CDR3 length is 16 residues. Germline-derived CDR1 and CDR2 are SGHVS and FNYEAQ. The CDR3 loop reads CASSSVGQGNTGELFF. The CDR3 nucleotides are TGTGCCAGCAGCTCGGTGGGACAGGGGAACACCGGGGAGCTGTTTTTT.

The V gene is TRBV7-2, the J gene TRBJ2-3; weak D call: TRBD2 (6 bases). The CDR3 spans 16 residues. From germline, CDR1 is SGHTA and CDR2 FQGNSA. V lost 0 bases to trimming and J lost 2 bases, with 12 bases between them. CDR3 DNA: TGTGCCAGCAGCTTAGCGTCGGGACTGGCCACAGATACGCAGTATTTT. This gives the protein CASSLASGLATDTQYF.

This chain links TRBV7-2 with TRBJ2-7, with TRBD2 identical over 12 bases. The germline gives CDR1 SGHTA, CDR2 FQGNSA. V lost 4 bases and J lost 4; bases outside the gene matches: 5. The CDR3 extends over 15 amino acids. The DNA of the CDR3 is TGTGCCAGCAGCTCGACTAGCGGGAGACGGTACGAGCAGTACTTC. Translating it yields CASSSTSGRRYEQYF.

V is TRBV20-1 and J is TRBJ1-1; no firm D call. The germline CDR1 and CDR2 sequences are DFQATT and SNEGSKA (reference sequence). V lost 4 bases and J lost 5, with 8 bases in between. CDR3 length equals 11 residues. This chain's CDR3 is CSAMGCTEAFF. The CDR3 DNA reads as TGCAGTGCTATGGGGTGTACTGAAGCTTTCTTT.

V gene TRBV7-9 combines with J gene TRBJ2-7; no clear D gene. Looked up from germline, CDR1 is SEHNR and CDR2 is FQNEAQ (reference sequence). The CDR3 is 12 amino acids. V was pared by 3 bases and J by 3 bases, with 6 bases between. CDR3 protein: CASSFNSYEQYF. Here the CDR3 DNA reads TGTGCCAGCAGCTTTAACAGCTACGAGCAGTACTTC.

V is TRBV7-3 and J is TRBJ2-1; possibly TRBD1 or TRBD2 for D (6 bases each). This CDR3 is 16 amino acids long. V dropped 5 bases and J dropped 2 bases, with 16 bases sitting between them. The germline CDR1 and CDR2 sequences are SGHTA and FQGTGA. CDR3 DNA sequence: TGTGCCAGCAGCCGTTCAGACGGGGGCCCCTACAATGAGCAGTTCTTC. Amino acid sequence: CASSRSDGGPYNEQFF. The full variable domain, rest sourced from reference TRBV7-3 and TRBJ2-1, is GAGVSQTPSNKVTEKGKYVELRCDPISGHTALYWYRQSLGQGPEFLIYFQGTGAADDSGLPNDRFFAVRPEGSVSTLKIQRTERGDSAVYLCASSRSDGGPYNEQFFGPGTRLTVL.

This clonotype was observed a few times. The rearrangement links TRBV12-3 or TRBV12-4 to TRBJ2-1; TRBD2 agrees at 8 bases. J lost 6 bases, V lost 7 bases, and 11 bases had no gene match. This CDR3 contains 15 residues. CDR3 region: CASTTGLAGGNEQFF. The CDR3 DNA follows: TGTGCCAGCACTACCGGACTAGCCGGTGGCAATGAGCAGTTCTTC.

The chain couples TRBV5-1 to TRBJ2-1; TRBD2 matches 8 bases. V gave up 4 bases and J gave up 4 bases; unmatched junction bases: 13. Germline CDR1 reads SGHRS; CDR2 reads YFSETQ. This CDR3 has 17 amino acids. CDR3 protein: CASSPFEGGGLYNEQFF. In DNA, the CDR3 is TGCGCCAGCAGCCCGTTCGAAGGCGGGGGGCTTTACAATGAGCAGTTCTTC.

The chain carries TRBV25-1 and TRBJ2-5; 9 nucleotides match TRBD1. CDR3 length: 15 amino acids. Germline values: CDR1 MGHDK, CDR2 SYGVNS. Unmatched junction bases numbered 11, after V lost 7 bases and J lost 5 bases. The CDR3 DNA reads TGTGCCAGCAACTGGAGGGGACAGGGAGACGAGACCCAGTACTTC. The encoded protein is CASNWRGQGDETQYF.

This clonotype was recorded a few times. The V and J genes are TRBV6-5 and TRBJ2-2; 9 positions match TRBD2. The CDR3 has 16 residues. Germline lookup yields CDR1 MNHEY and CDR2 SVGAGI. J gave up 4 bases and V 6 bases, and 9 bases lay outside the gene matches. Here the CDR3 reads CASRRPGLARTGELFF. The CDR3 coding sequence is TGTGCCAGCAGACGACCGGGACTAGCCCGCACCGGGGAGCTGTTTTTT.

This clonotype was picked up a small number of times. The chain uses TRBV14 and TRBJ2-1; 8 positions match TRBD2. V lost 1 base and J lost 3; bases outside the gene matches: 5. The germline gives CDR1 SGHDN, CDR2 FVKESK. The CDR3 is 16 amino acids. CDR3 in DNA: TGTGCCAGCAGCCAAGCGGAACTAGCGGACTACAATGAGCAGTTCTTC. It translates to CASSQAELADYNEQFF.

V and J are TRBV5-1 and TRBJ1-1, with D possibly TRBD1 on 5 matching bases. This CDR3 has 15 residues. Germline CDR1 and CDR2: SGHRS and YFSETQ. Trimming stripped 0 bases from V and 6 bases from J, with 15 bases between. CDR3 in DNA: TGCGCCAGCAGCTTGGTGCAGGGTGATGGCTCTGAAGCTTTCTTT. The encoded protein is CASSLVQGDGSEAFF.

This clonotype was seen a handful of times. J is TRBJ1-1 and V is TRBV28; possibly TRBD1 for D (5 bases). The CDR3 is 14 residues long. Germline V gene lookup returns CDR1 MDHEN and CDR2 SYDVKM. The V gene lost 3 bases and the J gene lost 4 bases, with 12 bases spanning the gap. In DNA, the CDR3 is TGTGCCAGCAGTTTCGGGGCTTTGGGCACTGAAGCTTTCTTT. Protein: CASSFGALGTEAFF.

This clonotype turned up a few times. V is TRBV24-1 and J is TRBJ2-7, with D perhaps being TRBD1 or TRBD2 (5 bases each). This CDR3 region has 15 residues. The V end lost 3 bases, the J end lost 2 bases, and 13 bases lay between the germline ends. CDR1 is KGHDR, CDR2 SFDVKD, per germline. The CDR3 here is CATSDVGRGAYEQYF. The CDR3 DNA sequence: TGTGCCACCAGTGATGTGGGACGAGGGGCCTACGAGCAGTACTTC.

This clonotype appeared a few times. The chain employs TRBV6-5 and TRBJ2-3; 7 bases agree with TRBD1. J was trimmed by 0 bases and V by 0 bases; bases with no gene match: 3. Germline CDR1 MNHEY, CDR2 SVGAGI. This CDR3 is 16 amino acids long. In DNA, the CDR3 is TGTGCCAGCAGTTACTCGCCGGGACAGAGCACAGATACGCAGTATTTT. Amino acids: CASSYSPGQSTDTQYF.

This clonotype was observed a handful of times. This sequence joins TRBV7-2 and TRBJ1-1; D is ambiguous. CDR3 length: 13 amino acids. V was clipped by 6 bases and J by 2 bases, with 10 bases between them. The germline V gene encodes CDR1 SGHTA and CDR2 FQGNSA. CDR3 in DNA: TGTGCCAGCAGTTTCGACGGTAACACTGAAGCTTTCTTT. Translation gives CASSFDGNTEAFF.

This clonotype was recorded a few times. The rearrangement joins TRBV2 to TRBJ1-2, with a weak D call TRBD1 (6 bases). The CDR3 extends over 14 amino acids. Germline CDR1 reads SNHLY; CDR2 reads FYNNEI. V lost 7 bases and J 3 bases, leaving 15 bases between the germline ends. The CDR3 bases are TGTGCCAGCAAGGGCCAAAGGGGGTACTATGGCTACACCTTC. The encoded protein is CASKGQRGYYGYTF.

The CDR3 sequence: CASSFSPTGGRSQPQHF. CDR3 bases: TGTGCCAGCAGCTTCTCACCAACAGGGGGCCGAAGTCAGCCCCAGCATTTT. V usage is TRBV7-9 and J usage is TRBJ1-5; 9 positions agree with TRBD1. V shed 3 bases and J 6 bases; nucleotides not matched to a gene: 12. The CDR3 runs to 17 residues. Germline V gene data show CDR1 as SEHNR and CDR2 as FQNEAQ (reference sequence).

This clonotype came up a few times. J is TRBJ2-3 and V is TRBV4-2, with 9 bases lining up with TRBD2. This CDR3 has 16 residues. Per the germline V gene, CDR1 is LGHNA and CDR2 is YNFKEQ. With V trimmed by 0 bases and J by 4 bases, 5 bases remained unmatched. The CDR3 nucleotides read TGTGCCAGCAGCCAAGATGGCGGGGGGGCCCCAGATACGCAGTATTTT. Its translation: CASSQDGGGAPDTQYF.

The chain combines TRBV7-9 with TRBJ1-2; possibly TRBD1 for D (5 bases). V lost 5 bases, J lost 6 bases, and 19 bases lay in between. This CDR3 contains 15 residues. CDR1 is SEHNR and CDR2 is FQNEAQ in the germline V gene (reference sequence). In DNA form, the CDR3 reads TGTGCCAGCAGCCCTCGGACGGGGGGGGACCATGGCTACACCTTC. It specifies CASSPRTGGDHGYTF.

This clonotype was seen a handful of times. V is TRBV11-3 and J is TRBJ1-1; 9 bases match TRBD1. The trim removed 5 bases at V and 6 bases at J, leaving 7 bases unmatched. CDR1 and CDR2 from the germline V gene are SGHNT and YENEEA. This CDR3 contains 14 residues. The CDR3 DNA reads as TGTGCCAGCAGCGTAGGGACAGGGCTCCCTGAAGCTTTCTTT. Protein sequence: CASSVGTGLPEAFF.

This rearrangement joins TRBV5-1 to TRBJ1-4, with a weak D call TRBD1 (5 bases). The CDR3 length is 14 residues. Trimming stripped 2 bases from V and 4 bases from J, with 9 bases between. Germline CDR1 SGHRS, CDR2 YFSETQ. CDR3 DNA: TGCGCCAGCAGCTTCGGCGACAGTAATGAAAAACTGTTTTTT. It encodes CASSFGDSNEKLFF.

This clonotype was counted only a few times. V and J are TRBV10-3 and TRBJ1-2, with D perhaps TRBD1 (5 bases). V was trimmed by 2 bases and J by 6 bases, leaving 10 bases between them. This CDR3 spans 13 amino acids. Germline V CDR1 and CDR2: ENHRY, SYGVKD. The CDR3 sequence is CAISEGVGDGYTF. As DNA, the CDR3 is TGTGCCATCAGTGAGGGTGTGGGGGATGGCTACACCTTC.

In this sample, this clonotype turned up a few times. The CDR3 region is CASSLGSPPDTQYF. Here the CDR3 DNA reads TGTGCCAGCAGTTTGGGAAGCCCCCCAGATACGCAGTATTTT. The rearrangement uses TRBV12-3 or TRBV12-4 and TRBJ2-3, with D unclear. CDR3 length: 14 residues. Trimming removed 3 bases at V and 4 bases at J, with 11 bases between.

This clonotype was seen once. The V gene is TRBV12-3 or TRBV12-4, the J gene TRBJ2-1; D remains unclear. CDR3 length: 13 amino acids. V shed 3 bases and J shed 10 bases, with 13 bases lying between them. This chain's CDR3 is CASSFVQRREQFF. Here the CDR3 DNA reads TGTGCCAGCAGTTTTGTCCAGAGAAGGGAGCAGTTCTTC.

The chain uses TRBV5-4 and TRBJ2-1; maybe TRBD2 (5 bases). The CDR3 covers 16 residues. Germline V gene sequence: CDR1 SGHNT, CDR2 YYREEE (reference sequence). V shed 0 bases and J shed 4 bases, with 14 bases lying between them. The CDR3 sequence: CASSLGRPSSYNEQFF. The CDR3 bases are TGTGCCAGCAGCTTGGGTCGGCCTAGCTCTTACAATGAGCAGTTCTTC. Variable domain in full (rest from reference TRBV5-4 and TRBJ2-1): ETGVTQSPTHLIKTRGQQVTLRCSSQSGHNTVSWYQQALGQGPQFIFQYYREEENGRGNFPPRFSGLQFPNYSSELNVNALELDDSALYLCASSLGRPSSYNEQFFGPGTRLTVL.

The CDR3 bases are TGCGCCAGCAGCTGGGGACTAGCCCCGAAATACAATGAGCAGTTCTTC. Protein: CASSWGLAPKYNEQFF. This rearrangement joins TRBV5-1 to TRBJ2-1, with 9 nucleotides matching TRBD2. With V trimmed by 3 bases and J by 4 bases, 8 bases remained unmatched. This CDR3 has 16 amino acids. Per the germline V gene, CDR1 is SGHRS and CDR2 is YFSETQ. The full variable domain, rest sourced from reference TRBV5-1 and TRBJ2-1, is KAGVTQTPRYLIKTRGQQVTLSCSPISGHRSVSWYQQTPGQGLQFLFEYFSETQRNKGNFPGRFSGRQFSNSRSEMNVSTLELGDSALYLCASSWGLAPKYNEQFFGPGTRLTVL.

This chain links TRBV5-1 with TRBJ1-1; TRBD1 matches 8 bases. Per the germline V gene, CDR1 is SGHRS and CDR2 is YFSETQ. The CDR3 is 14 amino acids. V gave up 2 bases and J gave up 7 bases; unmatched junction bases: 7. In DNA, the CDR3 is TGCGCCAGCAGCTTAGACAGGGGCCAACTTGAAGCTTTCTTT. It is translated as CASSLDRGQLEAFF.

This chain joins TRBV6-5 and TRBJ2-5; 11 bases are a match to TRBD1. CDR3 length: 14 residues. Germline V gene lookup returns CDR1 MNHEY and CDR2 SVGAGI. V lost 9 bases to trimming and J lost 4 bases; unmatched junction nucleotides: 7. The CDR3 protein is CASWGQGVGETQYF. Written as DNA, the CDR3 is TGTGCCAGTTGGGGACAGGGGGTCGGAGAGACCCAGTACTTC.